Listed below are T cell receptor beta chains from one sample, sequenced in a study of cytomegalovirus exposure and HLA in healthy donors. Assay used: immunoSEQ multiplex PCR; TCRdb lists only in-frame clones, some missing. The sample shows tens of thousands of clones, more than 65% of them seen only once. The sequencing input was PBMCs. The source of these receptors is a girl aged 2-10 years in good health and CMV-seropositive. The conserved cysteine and the conserved F or W are not part of the CDR3 here. Each record gives: D gene, J gene, V gene, CDR3 protein. The D gene is left open where the match is weak.

d_call: TRBD1
j_call: TRBJ1-5
v_call: TRBV6-5
cdr3_aa: ASSRQGYSNQPQH

d_call: TRBD2
j_call: TRBJ2-5
v_call: TRBV9
cdr3_aa: ASSAETSGKETQY

d_call: TRBD1
j_call: TRBJ2-2
v_call: TRBV13
cdr3_aa: ASSPSGTGNTGELF

d_call: .
j_call: TRBJ2-5
v_call: TRBV5-4
cdr3_aa: ASSYGQSKETQY

d_call: TRBD1
j_call: TRBJ2-1
v_call: TRBV29-1
cdr3_aa: SGSYLGQSFYNEQF

d_call: TRBD2
j_call: TRBJ2-1
v_call: TRBV7-6
cdr3_aa: ASSLAGGRPTNEQF

d_call: .
j_call: TRBJ2-7
v_call: TRBV5-1
cdr3_aa: ASSPEAPYEQY

d_call: TRBD2
j_call: TRBJ2-5
v_call: TRBV5-1
cdr3_aa: ASSVDGTSGQETQY

d_call: .
j_call: TRBJ1-1
v_call: TRBV28
cdr3_aa: ASSGAGWEAEAF

d_call: .
j_call: TRBJ2-5
v_call: TRBV6-5
cdr3_aa: ASSGGQETQY

d_call: .
j_call: TRBJ2-2
v_call: TRBV1
cdr3_aa: TSSQEPGQPSLLGELF

d_call: .
j_call: TRBJ1-5
v_call: TRBV15
cdr3_aa: ATSKDGGSNQPQH

d_call: TRBD2
j_call: TRBJ2-1
v_call: TRBV4-2
cdr3_aa: ASSPGLDGYNEQF

d_call: .
j_call: TRBJ2-5
v_call: TRBV5-1
cdr3_aa: ATQGSGETQY

d_call: .
j_call: TRBJ2-7
v_call: TRBV6-1
cdr3_aa: ASSEAYDGIYEQY

d_call: TRBD1
j_call: TRBJ1-1
v_call: TRBV5-1
cdr3_aa: ASRTGSGAEAF

d_call: .
j_call: TRBJ1-1
v_call: TRBV28
cdr3_aa: ASIRLNTEAF

d_call: .
j_call: TRBJ2-7
v_call: TRBV7-2
cdr3_aa: ASSLTSGASYEQY

d_call: TRBD2
j_call: TRBJ2-7
v_call: TRBV19
cdr3_aa: AGNSGSIDEQY

d_call: TRBD2
j_call: TRBJ2-3
v_call: TRBV5-1
cdr3_aa: ASSLGRGGRAIDTQY

d_call: TRBD1
j_call: TRBJ1-2
v_call: TRBV29-1
cdr3_aa: SVEGLQTDRGTNYGYT

d_call: .
j_call: TRBJ1-2
v_call: TRBV5-4
cdr3_aa: ASSVPTDRNGYT

d_call: .
j_call: TRBJ2-7
v_call: TRBV2
cdr3_aa: ASSEALRQDYEQY

d_call: .
j_call: TRBJ2-2
v_call: TRBV29-1
cdr3_aa: SVVREASPGELF

d_call: .
j_call: TRBJ2-5
v_call: TRBV4-3
cdr3_aa: ASSQELSLRETQY

d_call: .
j_call: TRBJ1-4
v_call: TRBV20-1
cdr3_aa: SAINREKLF

d_call: TRBD2
j_call: TRBJ2-1
v_call: TRBV7-2
cdr3_aa: ASSSRLAGTTYNEQF

d_call: .
j_call: TRBJ1-2
v_call: TRBV28
cdr3_aa: ASSFGGARSGYT

d_call: TRBD2
j_call: TRBJ2-5
v_call: TRBV11-2
cdr3_aa: ASSLEISGLETQY

d_call: TRBD1
j_call: TRBJ1-1
v_call: TRBV28
cdr3_aa: ASRHRGNTEAF

d_call: .
j_call: TRBJ2-2
v_call: TRBV9
cdr3_aa: ASSERLTGELF

d_call: TRBD2
j_call: TRBJ2-3
v_call: TRBV30
cdr3_aa: AWRPGLAGEPTQY

d_call: TRBD1
j_call: TRBJ1-2
v_call: TRBV27
cdr3_aa: ASSYRTGSYHGYT

d_call: .
j_call: TRBJ2-2
v_call: TRBV25-1
cdr3_aa: ASSDQGWTGELF

d_call: .
j_call: TRBJ2-2
v_call: TRBV28
cdr3_aa: ASSSVAGELF

d_call: TRBD2
j_call: TRBJ2-7
v_call: TRBV30
cdr3_aa: AWSVSGGAYEQY

d_call: .
j_call: TRBJ2-6
v_call: TRBV30
cdr3_aa: AWSVSGANVLT

d_call: .
j_call: TRBJ2-3
v_call: TRBV27
cdr3_aa: ASTTRGDTQY

d_call: .
j_call: TRBJ2-7
v_call: TRBV6-1
cdr3_aa: ASRTGSAYEQY

d_call: TRBD2
j_call: TRBJ2-7
v_call: TRBV29-1
cdr3_aa: SVDGTSGRSSYEQY

d_call: .
j_call: TRBJ2-7
v_call: TRBV5-1
cdr3_aa: ASSRGDSTYEQY

d_call: TRBD1
j_call: TRBJ2-6
v_call: TRBV30
cdr3_aa: AWSLQGLAGANVLT

d_call: TRBD2
j_call: TRBJ2-5
v_call: TRBV6-5
cdr3_aa: ASSYRLAGIQETQY

d_call: .
j_call: TRBJ1-4
v_call: TRBV28
cdr3_aa: ASRALGREGEKLF

d_call: .
j_call: TRBJ2-1
v_call: TRBV7-8
cdr3_aa: ASSLVTGIYEQF

d_call: TRBD1
j_call: TRBJ1-5
v_call: TRBV18
cdr3_aa: ASSPDRLHQPQH

d_call: TRBD1
j_call: TRBJ1-1
v_call: TRBV5-1
cdr3_aa: ASSHRDRGIANTEAF